Presented here are 30 T cell receptor beta chains from one specimen sequenced in a study of cytomegalovirus exposure and HLA in healthy donors. Primers: 60 Vbeta forward and 13 Jbeta reverse. Data came from immunoSEQ multiplex PCR; TCRdb stores just in-frame clones and leaves some out. The sample shows about 150,000 clones, roughly 70% of them seen only once. The sequencing sample was made of PBMCs. The receptors come from a man younger than 40 in good health and CMV-seronegative.

The chain couples TRBV28 to TRBJ1-4, with D hard to call. Trimming took off 10 bases at V and 4 bases at J, with 10 bases between the two ends. There are 12 residues in the CDR3. From germline, CDR1 is MDHEN and CDR2 SYDVKM. The CDR3: CATGEGNEKLFF. The CDR3 coding sequence is TGTGCCACCGGGGAGGGTAATGAAAAACTGTTTTTT.

The V gene is TRBV5-1, the J gene TRBJ2-1; D gene unclear. Germline V CDR1 and CDR2: SGHRS, YFSETQ. With 0 bases removed from V and 5 bases from J, the gap between germline ends came to 9 bases. This CDR3 is built from 14 residues. In nucleotides, the CDR3 is TGCGCCAGCAGCTTGGGCCCAGACAACAATGAGCAGTTCTTC. Its protein product is CASSLGPDNNEQFF.

The rearrangement uses TRBV6-5 and TRBJ2-1; D unclear. V shed 2 bases and J shed 5 bases, with 7 bases lying between them. The CDR3 consists of 13 residues. CDR1 and CDR2 from the germline V gene are MNHEY and SVGAGI. For the CDR3, the DNA is TGTGCCAGCAGTTACGGTGCTAACAATGAGCAGTTCTTC. Translating it yields CASSYGANNEQFF.

A single count supports this clone. V gene TRBV6-6 combines with J gene TRBJ2-7, with D possibly TRBD1 on 5 matching bases. The CDR3 totals 15 residues. Germline V lookup: CDR1 MNHNY, CDR2 SVGAGI (reference sequence). V was pared by 0 bases and J by 6 bases, with 15 bases between. The CDR3 DNA is TGTGCCAGCAGTTACTCGACGCGGCAGGGTGCCGAGCAGTACTTC. Amino acids: CASSYSTRQGAEQYF.

This chain links TRBV11-3 with TRBJ2-1; TRBD1 aligns across 10 bases. Trimming cost V 4 bases and J 8 bases; bases outside gene matches: 8. This CDR3 comprises 15 residues. The germline V gene has CDR1 SGHNT and CDR2 YENEEA. Here the CDR3 DNA reads TGTGCCAGCAGCTCCAGACAGGGGGCAGGCGATGAGCAGTTCTTC. This codes for CASSSRQGAGDEQFF.

This chain links TRBV6-5 with TRBJ1-3, with TRBD1 as a possible D gene (6 bases). The CDR3 runs 14 residues. The germline CDR1 and CDR2 sequences are MNHEY and SVGAGI. Trimming removed 6 bases at V and 0 bases at J, with 9 bases between. The CDR3 reads CASRWDNSGNTIYF. CDR3 nucleotide sequence: TGTGCCAGCAGATGGGACAACTCTGGAAACACCATATATTTT.

The J gene is TRBJ2-7, the V gene TRBV9; D possibly corresponds to TRBD2 (5 bases). CDR3 length: 15 residues. The ends were cut back, 0 bases at V and 2 bases at J, with 12 bases in the middle. CDR1 SGDLS and CDR2 YYNGEE come from the germline V gene. For the CDR3, the DNA is TGTGCCAGCAGCGTAGGTGACGGGCGGGCCTACGAGCAGTACTTC. Amino acids: CASSVGDGRAYEQYF.

This chain uses TRBV9 with TRBJ1-3, with D tentatively TRBD1 (5 bases). V gave up 4 bases and J gave up 0 bases, with 11 bases separating them. CDR3 size: 15 residues. Per the germline V gene, CDR1 is SGDLS and CDR2 is YYNGEE. The CDR3 protein is CASSSRGNSGNTIYF. The CDR3 region has the DNA TGTGCCAGCAGCTCTCGGGGGAACTCTGGAAACACCATATATTTT. Together with reference TRBV9 and TRBJ1-3, the CDR3 gives the full variable domain: DSGVTQTPKHLITATGQRVTLRCSPRSGDLSVYWYQQSLDQGLQFLIQYYNGEERAKGNILERFSAQQFPDLHSELNLSSLELGDSALYFCASSSRGNSGNTIYFGEGSWLTVV.

This chain uses TRBV6-5 with TRBJ1-3; the D is unclear. CDR1 and CDR2 (germline): MNHEY, SVGAGI. This CDR3 has 15 residues. V lost 5 bases and J 4 bases, leaving 15 bases between the germline ends. The CDR3: CASSQPREDGNTIYF. CDR3 coding DNA: TGTGCCAGCAGTCAACCGCGGGAGGACGGAAACACCATATATTTT.

This clone showed up just once. The chain uses TRBV6-1 and TRBJ2-3; maybe TRBD1 (5 bases). The length of the CDR3 is 11 residues. Trimming removed 8 bases from V and 2 bases from J, with 5 bases in between. CDR1 MNHNS and CDR2 SASEGT come from the germline V gene. CDR3 amino acids: CASGATDTQYF. CDR3 sequence (DNA): TGTGCCAGCGGGGCCACAGATACGCAGTATTTT.

This clone has a single count. The CDR3 DNA reads TGCGCCAGCAGCCAAGGACTGACTAACGGGGAGCTGTTTTTT. Protein sequence: CASSQGLTNGELFF. The V gene is TRBV4-1, the J gene TRBJ2-2, with a tentative D call TRBD2 (5 bases). This CDR3 region has 14 residues. Germline loops: CDR1 MGHRA, CDR2 YSYEKL. Trimming pared 1 base from V and 7 bases from J, leaving 10 bases between.

The J gene is TRBJ2-5, the V gene TRBV2; the match to TRBD2 covers 8 bases. CDR1 is SNHLY and CDR2 is FYNNEI in the germline V gene. V gave up 2 bases and J gave up 5 bases; unmatched junction bases: 7. This CDR3 contains 15 residues. CDR3: CASSESAGGGETQYF. The CDR3 DNA sequence: TGTGCCAGCAGTGAATCTGCGGGGGGAGGGGAGACCCAGTACTTC.

In its sample, this clone was seen once. The chain carries TRBV6-1 and TRBJ1-2, with D possibly matching TRBD1 (6 bases). V lost 4 bases to trimming and J lost 7 bases, with 19 bases between them. The CDR3 has 15 residues. Germline V gives CDR1 MNHNS, CDR2 SASEGT. The CDR3 DNA follows: TGTGCCAGCAGTGGATCGTGGGGGGGGCTGGGTGGCTACACCTTC. Its protein is CASSGSWGGLGGYTF.

This clone has only a few counts. The V and J genes are TRBV19 and TRBJ2-1; the match to TRBD1 covers 9 bases. Germline-derived CDR1 and CDR2 are LNHDA and SQIVND (reference sequence). This CDR3 has 14 amino acids. Trimming took 6 bases from V and 8 from J; bases not matched to a gene: 8. CDR3 DNA: TGTGCCAGTAGGCAGGGGACAGGGTTAGATGAGCAGTTCTTC. Its translation: CASRQGTGLDEQFF. The full variable domain, rest sourced from reference TRBV19 and TRBJ2-1, is DGGITQSPKYLFRKEGQNVTLSCEQNLNHDAMYWYRQDPGQGLRLIYYSQIVNDFQKGDIAEGYSVSREKKESFPLTVTSAQKNPTAFYLCASRQGTGLDEQFFGPGTRLTVL.

The chain is built from TRBV4-1 and TRBJ1-4; 11 bases agree with TRBD1. Germline CDR1 reads MGHRA; CDR2 reads YSYEKL. Trimming cost V 5 bases and J 7 bases; bases outside gene matches: 3. CDR3 length equals 14 residues. The CDR3 region is CASSLGQGVEKLFF. DNA of the CDR3: TGCGCCAGCAGCTTGGGACAGGGGGTTGAAAAACTGTTTTTT.

The V and J genes are TRBV9 and TRBJ2-7; perhaps TRBD1 as D (6 bases). Per germline, CDR1 SGDLS and CDR2 YYNGEE. V lost 1 base, J lost 3 bases, and 14 bases lay in between. The CDR3 consists of 15 residues. The CDR3 nucleotides are TGTGCCAGCAGCGTACATTACGGGACAATCTACGAGCAGTACTTC. Translating gives CASSVHYGTIYEQYF.

The chain couples TRBV5-1 to TRBJ1-1; 9 bases agree with TRBD1. CDR3 length equals 14 residues. V was pared by 4 bases and J by 4 bases, with 5 bases of the junction left unmatched. Germline CDR1 and CDR2: SGHRS and YFSETQ. CDR3 amino acids: CASSAGQGSTEAFF. The CDR3 coding sequence is TGCGCCAGCAGCGCGGGACAGGGAAGCACTGAAGCTTTCTTT.

This rearrangement joins TRBV2 to TRBJ2-1, with unresolved D. Trimming pared 8 bases from V and 0 bases from J, leaving 11 bases between. This CDR3 has 14 amino acids. In germline, CDR1 is SNHLY, CDR2 FYNNEI. CDR3 sequence (DNA): TGTGCCAGCTTGAGGCGCCTCTCCTACAATGAGCAGTTCTTC. Its translation: CASLRRLSYNEQFF.

Details on this clone: The sample contains more than one DNA sequence encoding this CDR3. V usage is TRBV30 and J usage is TRBJ2-7; tentative D call: TRBD1 (6 bases). This CDR3 comprises 14 residues. Germline V gene lookup returns CDR1 GTSNPN and CDR2 SVGIG (reference sequence). V was cut by 0 bases and J by 1 base, with 10 bases left in between. Here the CDR3 DNA reads TGTGCCTGGAGTGTAGGGGGTGGGTCCTACGAGCAGTACTTC. Translation gives CAWSVGGGSYEQYF.

This clone occurred once. The chain employs TRBV5-6 and TRBJ2-3; D ambiguous. Germline V gives CDR1 SGHDT, CDR2 YYEEEE. The V end was cut by 4 bases, the J end by 1 base, with 13 bases between. The CDR3 length is 15 residues. The CDR3 DNA is TGTGCCAGCAGCGGTGGAGCCCTAGGCACAGATACGCAGTATTTT. Encoded protein: CASSGGALGTDTQYF.

This chain uses TRBV27 with TRBJ1-6; maybe TRBD1 (6 bases). The CDR3 is 16 amino acids. CDR1 MNHEY and CDR2 SMNVEV come from the germline V gene (reference sequence). With 5 bases removed from V and 10 bases from J, the gap between germline ends came to 21 bases. CDR3 sequence reads: CASSPSQGEMGSPLHF. The CDR3 region has the DNA TGTGCCAGCAGTCCCTCACAGGGTGAAATGGGCTCACCCCTCCACTTT.

This clone occurred a few times. The V and J genes are TRBV6-5 and TRBJ1-1; D is perhaps TRBD1 (5 bases). The V gene lost 2 bases and the J gene lost 3 bases, with 10 bases spanning the gap. The CDR3 extends over 14 amino acids. From germline, CDR1 is MNHEY and CDR2 SVGAGI. CDR3 sequence reads: CASSYATGYTEAFF. CDR3 nucleotides: TGTGCCAGCAGTTACGCAACAGGTTACACTGAAGCTTTCTTT.

The CDR3 nucleotides read TGTGCCAGCAGCTTAGTAAACGGGGGGAACACTGAAGCTTTCTTT. Protein sequence: CASSLVNGGNTEAFF. J is TRBJ1-1 and V is TRBV7-8; weak D call: TRBD1 (5 bases). The CDR3 is 15 residues long. Between the trimmed V and J ends, which lost 1 base and 1 base, there was a span of 10 bases. Per germline, CDR1 SGHVS and CDR2 FQNEAQ.

The chain is built from TRBV7-9 and TRBJ1-1, with 7 bases fitting TRBD1. Losses at the gene ends were 3 bases for V and 4 bases for J; bases not matched to a gene: 11. CDR1 and CDR2 (germline): SEHNR, FQNEAQ (reference sequence). This CDR3 spans 16 amino acids. The CDR3 loop reads CASSFLTGSRGTEAFF. CDR3 in DNA: TGTGCCAGCAGCTTCCTGACAGGGAGCAGGGGCACTGAAGCTTTCTTT.

This chain connects TRBV30 to TRBJ2-3; possible D gene TRBD2, 6 bases. CDR3 length equals 14 residues. Germline V gene lookup returns CDR1 GTSNPN and CDR2 SVGIG (reference sequence). Deletions cut 5 bases from V and 0 bases from J, with 12 bases between. The CDR3 loop is CAWAAGISTDTQYF. The CDR3, as DNA: TGTGCCTGGGCAGCGGGTATTAGCACAGATACGCAGTATTTT. The variable domain in full, completed from reference TRBV30 and TRBJ2-3, reads SQTIHQWPATLVQPVGSPLSLECTVEGTSNPNLYWYRQAAGRGLQLLFYSVGIGQISSEVPQNLSASRPQDRQFILSSKKLLLSDSGFYLCAWAAGISTDTQYFGPGTRLTVL.

This chain connects TRBV4-1 to TRBJ1-4; 9 bases map to TRBD1. The germline V gene has CDR1 MGHRA and CDR2 YSYEKL. The V and J ends lost 0 bases and 8 bases, in that order; junction bases with no gene match: 10. The CDR3 is made up of 17 amino acids. The CDR3 region is CASSQESWGQGREKLFF. The CDR3 region has the DNA TGCGCCAGCAGCCAAGAATCATGGGGACAGGGAAGGGAAAAACTGTTTTTT.

The genes are TRBV5-6 and TRBJ2-7, with D possibly matching TRBD2 (6 bases). Trimming cost V 0 bases and J 3 bases, with 13 bases left between them. The length of the CDR3 is 15 residues. Germline V gene data show CDR1 as SGHDT and CDR2 as YYEEEE. In DNA form, the CDR3 reads TGTGCCAGCAGCTTGGGGGTAGGGAGGCACTACGAGCAGTACTTC. Translating gives CASSLGVGRHYEQYF.

This chain joins TRBV9 and TRBJ2-2, with D tentatively TRBD1 (6 bases). V was cut by 0 bases and J by 8 bases, with 20 bases left in between. The germline V gene encodes CDR1 SGDLS and CDR2 YYNGEE. This CDR3 spans 17 amino acids. CDR3 bases: TGTGCCAGCAGCGTAGGGGGGCTTGGTACGAACGAGGGGGAGCTGTTTTTT. Encoded protein: CASSVGGLGTNEGELFF.

The chain links TRBV6-1 to TRBJ1-5, with D unclear. The V end was cut by 2 bases, the J end by 5 bases, with 7 bases between. CDR3 length: 13 amino acids. CDR1 and CDR2 from the germline V gene are MNHNS and SASEGT. The CDR3 loop is CASSEFRDQPQHF. In DNA form, the CDR3 reads TGTGCCAGCAGTGAATTCCGCGATCAGCCCCAGCATTTT.

The V gene is TRBV6-5, the J gene TRBJ1-4, with D uncertain. CDR1 MNHEY and CDR2 SVGAGI come from the germline V gene. V lost 6 bases and J lost 6, with 17 bases in between. The CDR3 totals 15 residues. CDR3 in amino acids: CASSRFLTSDEKLFF. The CDR3 DNA sequence: TGTGCCAGCAGCCGATTCCTTACCTCGGATGAAAAACTGTTTTTT.